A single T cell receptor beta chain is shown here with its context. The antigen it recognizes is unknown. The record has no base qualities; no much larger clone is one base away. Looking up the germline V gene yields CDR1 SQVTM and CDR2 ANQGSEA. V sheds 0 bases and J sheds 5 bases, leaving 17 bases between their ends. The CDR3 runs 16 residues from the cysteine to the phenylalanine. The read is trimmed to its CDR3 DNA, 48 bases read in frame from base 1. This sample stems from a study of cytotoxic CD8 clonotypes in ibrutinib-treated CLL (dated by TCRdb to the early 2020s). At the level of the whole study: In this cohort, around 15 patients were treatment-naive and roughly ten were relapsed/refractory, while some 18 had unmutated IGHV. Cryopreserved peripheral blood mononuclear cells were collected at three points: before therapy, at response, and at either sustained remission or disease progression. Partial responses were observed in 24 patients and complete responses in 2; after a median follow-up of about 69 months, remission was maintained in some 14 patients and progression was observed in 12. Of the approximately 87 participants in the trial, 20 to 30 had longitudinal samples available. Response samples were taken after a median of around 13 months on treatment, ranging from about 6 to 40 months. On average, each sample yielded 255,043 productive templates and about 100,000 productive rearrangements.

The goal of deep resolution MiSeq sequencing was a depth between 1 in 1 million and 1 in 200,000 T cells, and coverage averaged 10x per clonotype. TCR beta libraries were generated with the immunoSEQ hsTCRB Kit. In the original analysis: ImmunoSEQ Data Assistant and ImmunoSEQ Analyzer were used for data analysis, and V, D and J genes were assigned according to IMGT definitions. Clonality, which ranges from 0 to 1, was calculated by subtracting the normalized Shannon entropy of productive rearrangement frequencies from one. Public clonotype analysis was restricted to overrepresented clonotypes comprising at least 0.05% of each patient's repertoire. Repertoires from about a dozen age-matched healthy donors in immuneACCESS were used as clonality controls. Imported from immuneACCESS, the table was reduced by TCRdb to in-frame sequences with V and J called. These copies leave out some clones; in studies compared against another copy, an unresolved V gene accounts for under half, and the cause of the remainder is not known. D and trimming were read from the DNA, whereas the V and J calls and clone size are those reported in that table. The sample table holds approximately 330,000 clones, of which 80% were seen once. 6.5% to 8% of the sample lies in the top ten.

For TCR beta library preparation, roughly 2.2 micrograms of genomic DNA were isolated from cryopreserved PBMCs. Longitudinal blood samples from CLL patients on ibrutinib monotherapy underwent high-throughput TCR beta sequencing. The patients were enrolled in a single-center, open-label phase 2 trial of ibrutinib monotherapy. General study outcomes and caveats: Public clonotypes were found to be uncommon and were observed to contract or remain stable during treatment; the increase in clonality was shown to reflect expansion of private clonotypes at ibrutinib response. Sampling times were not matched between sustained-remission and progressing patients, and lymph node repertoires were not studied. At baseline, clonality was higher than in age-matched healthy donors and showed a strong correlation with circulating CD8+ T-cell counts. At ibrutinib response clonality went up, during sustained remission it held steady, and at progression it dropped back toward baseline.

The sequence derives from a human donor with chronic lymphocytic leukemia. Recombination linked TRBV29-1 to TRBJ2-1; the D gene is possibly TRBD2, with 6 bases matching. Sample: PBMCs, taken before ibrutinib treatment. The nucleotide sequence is TGCAGCGTTGAAGACACCGGGAGATCCCCGAACAATGAGCAGTTCTTC. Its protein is CSVEDTGRSPNNEQFF.